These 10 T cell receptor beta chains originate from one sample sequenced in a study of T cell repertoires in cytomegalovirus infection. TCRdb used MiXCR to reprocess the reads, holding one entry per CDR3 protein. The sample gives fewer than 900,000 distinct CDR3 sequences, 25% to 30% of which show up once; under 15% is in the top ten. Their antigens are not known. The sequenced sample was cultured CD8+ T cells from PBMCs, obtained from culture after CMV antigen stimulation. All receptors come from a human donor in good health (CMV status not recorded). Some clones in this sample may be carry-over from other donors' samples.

Written as DNA, the CDR3 is TGTGCCAGTAGTATCGAAGTTGAGCAGTTCTTC. Translating it yields CASSIEVEQFF. This chain joins TRBV19 and TRBJ2-1; D not resolved. Germline-derived CDR1 and CDR2 are LNHDA and SQIVND (reference sequence). The CDR3 is made up of 11 amino acids. Trimming removed 3 bases at V and 9 bases at J, with 6 bases between.

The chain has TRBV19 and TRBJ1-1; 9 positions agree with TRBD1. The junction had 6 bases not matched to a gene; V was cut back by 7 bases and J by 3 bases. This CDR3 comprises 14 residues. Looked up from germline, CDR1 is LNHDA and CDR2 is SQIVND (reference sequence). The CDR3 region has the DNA TGTGCCAGTAAACAGGGGGCGCTGGACACTGAAGCTTTCTTT. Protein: CASKQGALDTEAFF.

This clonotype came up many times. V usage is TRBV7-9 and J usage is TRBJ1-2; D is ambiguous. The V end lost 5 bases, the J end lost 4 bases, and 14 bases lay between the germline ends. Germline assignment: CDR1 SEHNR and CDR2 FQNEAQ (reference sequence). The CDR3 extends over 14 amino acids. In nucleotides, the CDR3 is TGTGCCAGCAGCCTTGGACGGCCTCTCTATGGCTACACCTTC. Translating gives CASSLGRPLYGYTF.

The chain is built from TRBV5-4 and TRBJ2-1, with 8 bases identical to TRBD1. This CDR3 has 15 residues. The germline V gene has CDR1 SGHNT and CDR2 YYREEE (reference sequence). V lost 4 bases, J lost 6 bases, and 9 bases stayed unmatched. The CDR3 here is CASSSPGQVPNEQFF. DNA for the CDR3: TGTGCCAGCAGCAGCCCGGGACAGGTCCCCAATGAGCAGTTCTTC.

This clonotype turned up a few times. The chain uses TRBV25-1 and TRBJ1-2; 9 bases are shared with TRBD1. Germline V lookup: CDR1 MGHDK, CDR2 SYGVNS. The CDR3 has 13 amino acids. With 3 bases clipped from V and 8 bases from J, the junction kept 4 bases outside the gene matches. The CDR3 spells CASSEGTGKGYTF. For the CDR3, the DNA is TGTGCCAGCAGTGAGGGGACAGGGAAGGGCTACACCTTC.

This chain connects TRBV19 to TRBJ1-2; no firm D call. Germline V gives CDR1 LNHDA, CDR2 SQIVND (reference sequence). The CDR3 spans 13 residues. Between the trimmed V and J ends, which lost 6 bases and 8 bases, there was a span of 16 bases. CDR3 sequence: CASRSFEDEGYTF. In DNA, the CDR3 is TGTGCCAGTAGATCTTTCGAGGATGAGGGCTACACCTTC.

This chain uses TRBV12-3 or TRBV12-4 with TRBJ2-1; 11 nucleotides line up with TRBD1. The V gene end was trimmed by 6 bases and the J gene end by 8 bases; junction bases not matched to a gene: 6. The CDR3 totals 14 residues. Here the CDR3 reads CASSPGQGGYEQFF. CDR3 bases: TGTGCCAGCAGCCCGGGACAGGGGGGGTATGAGCAGTTCTTC.

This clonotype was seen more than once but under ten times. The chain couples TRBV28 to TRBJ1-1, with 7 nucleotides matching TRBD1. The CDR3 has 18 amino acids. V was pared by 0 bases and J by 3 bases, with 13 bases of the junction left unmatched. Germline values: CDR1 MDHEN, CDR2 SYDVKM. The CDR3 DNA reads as TGTGCCAGCAGTTTATGGATAGACAGGGTGGGTCGGGACACTGAAGCTTTCTTT. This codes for CASSLWIDRVGRDTEAFF. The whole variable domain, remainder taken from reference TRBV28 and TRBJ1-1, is DVKVTQSSRYLVKRTGEKVFLECVQDMDHENMFWYRQDPGLGLRLIYFSYDVKMKEKGDIPEGYSVSREKKERFSLILESASTNQTSMYLCASSLWIDRVGRDTEAFFGQGTRLTVV.

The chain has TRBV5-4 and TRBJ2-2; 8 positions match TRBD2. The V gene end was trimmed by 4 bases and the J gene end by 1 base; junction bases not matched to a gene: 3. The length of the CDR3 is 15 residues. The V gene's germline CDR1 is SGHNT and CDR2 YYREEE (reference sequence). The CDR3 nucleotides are TGTGCCAGCAGCCCGGGAGGGGGGAACACCGGGGAGCTGTTTTTT. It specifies CASSPGGGNTGELFF.

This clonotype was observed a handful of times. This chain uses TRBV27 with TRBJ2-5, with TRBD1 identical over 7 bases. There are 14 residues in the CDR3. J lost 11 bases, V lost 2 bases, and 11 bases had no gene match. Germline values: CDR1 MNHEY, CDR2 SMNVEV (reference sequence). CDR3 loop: CASSLATGTEKQYF. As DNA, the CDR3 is TGTGCCAGCAGTTTAGCTACCGGGACAGAGAAACAGTACTTC.